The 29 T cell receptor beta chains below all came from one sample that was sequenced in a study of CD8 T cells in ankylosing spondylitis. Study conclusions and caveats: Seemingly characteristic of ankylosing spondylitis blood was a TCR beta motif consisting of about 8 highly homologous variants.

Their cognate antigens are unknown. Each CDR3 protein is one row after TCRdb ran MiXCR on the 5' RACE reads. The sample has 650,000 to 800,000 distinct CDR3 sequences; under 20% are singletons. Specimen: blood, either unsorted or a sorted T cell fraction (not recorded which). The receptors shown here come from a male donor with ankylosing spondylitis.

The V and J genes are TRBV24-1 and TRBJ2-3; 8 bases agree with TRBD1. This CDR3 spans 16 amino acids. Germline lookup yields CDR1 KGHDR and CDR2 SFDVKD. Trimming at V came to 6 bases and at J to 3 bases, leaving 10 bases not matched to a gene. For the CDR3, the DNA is TGTGCCACCAGTCCAGGGGCAGGGGGCGTGACAGATACGCAGTATTTT. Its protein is CATSPGAGGVTDTQYF.

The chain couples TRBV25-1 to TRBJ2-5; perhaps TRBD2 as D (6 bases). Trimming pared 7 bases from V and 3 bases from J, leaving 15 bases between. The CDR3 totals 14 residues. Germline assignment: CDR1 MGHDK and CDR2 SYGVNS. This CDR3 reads CASNSGLQEETQYF. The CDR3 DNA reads TGTGCCAGCAACTCGGGACTCCAAGAAGAGACCCAGTACTTC. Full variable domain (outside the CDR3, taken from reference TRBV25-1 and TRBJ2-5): EADIYQTPRYLVIGTGKKITLECSQTMGHDKMYWYQQDPGMELHLIHYSYGVNSTEKGDLSSESTVSRIRTEHFPLTLESARPSHTSQYLCASNSGLQEETQYFGPGTRLLVL.

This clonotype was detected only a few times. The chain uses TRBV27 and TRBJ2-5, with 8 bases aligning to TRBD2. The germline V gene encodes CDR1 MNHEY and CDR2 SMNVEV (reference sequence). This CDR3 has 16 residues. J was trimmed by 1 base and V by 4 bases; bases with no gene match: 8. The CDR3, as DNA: TGTGCCAGCAGTTCGGTGCGGGAGGCCCTCCAAGAGACCCAGTACTTC. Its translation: CASSSVREALQETQYF.

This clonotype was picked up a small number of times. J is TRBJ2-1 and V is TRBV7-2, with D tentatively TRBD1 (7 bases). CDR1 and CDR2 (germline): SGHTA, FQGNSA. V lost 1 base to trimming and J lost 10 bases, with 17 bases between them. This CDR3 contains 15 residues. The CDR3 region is CASSLEPGGRREQFF. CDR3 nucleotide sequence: TGTGCCAGCAGCTTAGAGCCAGGGGGGCGACGGGAGCAGTTCTTC. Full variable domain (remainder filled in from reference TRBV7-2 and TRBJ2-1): GAGVSQSPSNKVTEKGKDVELRCDPISGHTALYWYRQSLGQGLEFLIYFQGNSAPDKSGLPSDRFSAERTGGSVSTLTIQRTQQEDSAVYLCASSLEPGGRREQFFGPGTRLTVL.

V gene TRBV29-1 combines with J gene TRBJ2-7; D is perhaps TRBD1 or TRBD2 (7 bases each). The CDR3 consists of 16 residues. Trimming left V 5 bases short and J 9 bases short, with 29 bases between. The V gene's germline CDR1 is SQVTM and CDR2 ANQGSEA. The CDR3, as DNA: TGCAGCGTTACCCTGAGGGGGGGCGGACAGGTGAAGTCGCAGTACTTC. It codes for CSVTLRGGGQVKSQYF.

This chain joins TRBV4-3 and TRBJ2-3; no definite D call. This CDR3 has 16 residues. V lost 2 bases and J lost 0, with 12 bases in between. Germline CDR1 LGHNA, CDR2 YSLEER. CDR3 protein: CASSQSQDPSTDTQYF. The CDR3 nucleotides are TGCGCCAGCAGCCAATCCCAGGACCCCAGCACAGATACGCAGTATTTT.

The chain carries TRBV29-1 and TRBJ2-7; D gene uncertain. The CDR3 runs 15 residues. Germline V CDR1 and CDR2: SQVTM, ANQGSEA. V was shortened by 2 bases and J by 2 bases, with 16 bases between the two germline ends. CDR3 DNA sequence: TGCAGCGTTGAAATCATCCCGATGGGGACCTACGAGCAGTACTTC. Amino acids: CSVEIIPMGTYEQYF.

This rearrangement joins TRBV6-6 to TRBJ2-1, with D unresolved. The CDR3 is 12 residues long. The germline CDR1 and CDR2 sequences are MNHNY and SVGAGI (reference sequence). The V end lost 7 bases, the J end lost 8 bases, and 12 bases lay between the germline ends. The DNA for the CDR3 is TGTGCCAGCAACTCAATTAATCATGAGCAGTTCTTC. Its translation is CASNSINHEQFF.

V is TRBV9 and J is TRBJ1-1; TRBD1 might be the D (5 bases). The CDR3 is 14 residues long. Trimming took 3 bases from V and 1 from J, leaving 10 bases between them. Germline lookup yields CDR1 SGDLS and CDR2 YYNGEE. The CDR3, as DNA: TGTGCCAGCAGCGGAACAGGTCCGAACACTGAAGCTTTCTTT. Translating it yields CASSGTGPNTEAFF.

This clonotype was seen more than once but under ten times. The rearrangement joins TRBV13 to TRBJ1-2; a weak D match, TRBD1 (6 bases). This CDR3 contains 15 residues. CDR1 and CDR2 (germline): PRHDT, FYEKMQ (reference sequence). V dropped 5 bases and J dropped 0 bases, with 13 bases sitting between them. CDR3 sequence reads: CASSPRTAPNYGYTF. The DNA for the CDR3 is TGTGCCAGCAGCCCTAGGACAGCGCCTAACTATGGCTACACCTTC.

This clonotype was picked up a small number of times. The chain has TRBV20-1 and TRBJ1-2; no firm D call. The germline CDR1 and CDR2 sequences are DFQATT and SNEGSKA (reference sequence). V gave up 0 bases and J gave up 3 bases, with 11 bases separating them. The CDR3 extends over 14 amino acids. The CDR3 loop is CSAREITADYGYTF. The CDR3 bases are TGCAGTGCTAGAGAGATAACAGCGGACTATGGCTACACCTTC.

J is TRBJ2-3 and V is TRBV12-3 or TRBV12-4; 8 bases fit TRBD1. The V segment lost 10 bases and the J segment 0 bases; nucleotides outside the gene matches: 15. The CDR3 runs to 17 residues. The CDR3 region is CAICLRVGDRSTDTQYF. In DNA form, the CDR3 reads TGTGCCATCTGTTTAAGGGTGGGGGACAGGAGCACAGATACGCAGTATTTT.

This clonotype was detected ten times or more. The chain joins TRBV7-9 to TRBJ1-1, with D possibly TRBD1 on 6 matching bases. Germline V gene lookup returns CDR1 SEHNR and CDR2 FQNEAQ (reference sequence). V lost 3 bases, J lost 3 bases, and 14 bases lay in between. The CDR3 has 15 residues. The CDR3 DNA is TGTGCCAGCAGCTTCTCTGGGGGGCTTGACACTGAAGCTTTCTTT. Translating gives CASSFSGGLDTEAFF.

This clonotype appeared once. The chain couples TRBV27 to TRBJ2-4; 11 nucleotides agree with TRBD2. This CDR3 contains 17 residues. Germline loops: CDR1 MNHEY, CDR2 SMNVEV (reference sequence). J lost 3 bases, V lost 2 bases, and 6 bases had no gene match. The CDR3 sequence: CASSLKWTSGHKNIQYF. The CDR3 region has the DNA TGTGCCAGCAGTTTAAAATGGACTAGCGGGCACAAAAACATTCAGTACTTC.

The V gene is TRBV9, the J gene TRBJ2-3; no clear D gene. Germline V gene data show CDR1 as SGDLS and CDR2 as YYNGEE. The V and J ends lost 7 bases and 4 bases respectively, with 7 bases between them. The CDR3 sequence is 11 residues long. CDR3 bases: TGTGCCAGCCTGATCGCAGATACGCAGTATTTT. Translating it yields CASLIADTQYF. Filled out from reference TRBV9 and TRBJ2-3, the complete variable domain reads DSGVTQTPKHLITATGQRVTLRCSPRSGDLSVYWYQQSLDQGLQFLIQYYNGEERAKGNILERFSAQQFPDLHSELNLSSLELGDSALYFCASLIADTQYFGPGTRLTVL.

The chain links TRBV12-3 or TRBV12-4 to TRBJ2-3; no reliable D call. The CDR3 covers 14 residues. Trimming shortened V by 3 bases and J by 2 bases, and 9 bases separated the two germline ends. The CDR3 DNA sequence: TGTGCCAGCAGTTTTACGGGTTTCACAGATACGCAGTATTTT. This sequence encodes CASSFTGFTDTQYF.

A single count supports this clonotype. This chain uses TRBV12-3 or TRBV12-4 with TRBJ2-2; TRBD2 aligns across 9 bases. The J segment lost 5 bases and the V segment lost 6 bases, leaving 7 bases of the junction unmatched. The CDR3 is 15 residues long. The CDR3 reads CASRDSGGGTGELFF. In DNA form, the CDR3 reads TGTGCCAGCAGAGATAGCGGGGGCGGAACCGGGGAGCTGTTTTTT.

The CDR3 DNA reads as TGTGCCAGCAGCCCAGGGCGCGGGAGGGGCACTACCGCCACAGATACGCAGTATTTT. Encoded protein: CASSPGRGRGTTATDTQYF. The chain is built from TRBV11-2 and TRBJ2-3, with 9 bases aligning to TRBD2. V shed 5 bases, J shed 2 bases, and the junction held 17 bases outside the gene matches. CDR3 length: 19 residues. Germline CDR1 is SGHAT and CDR2 is FQNNGV.

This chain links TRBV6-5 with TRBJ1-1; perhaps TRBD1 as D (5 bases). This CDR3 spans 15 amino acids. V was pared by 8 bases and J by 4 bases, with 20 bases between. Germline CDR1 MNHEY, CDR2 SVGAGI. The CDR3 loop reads CASVLVMGPGTEAFF. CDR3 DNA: TGTGCCAGCGTTTTGGTAATGGGGCCCGGCACTGAAGCTTTCTTT.

CDR3 coding DNA: TGTGCCAGCAACGAAGGACAAGCGCATCAGCCCCAGCATTTT. This encodes CASNEGQAHQPQHF. The V gene is TRBV28, the J gene TRBJ1-5, with D perhaps TRBD1 (5 bases). Germline lookup yields CDR1 MDHEN and CDR2 SYDVKM. The length of the CDR3 is 14 residues. V gave up 7 bases and J gave up 5 bases, with 15 bases separating them.

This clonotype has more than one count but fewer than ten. Written as DNA, the CDR3 is TGTGCCGCCCAGGGGGATACTAGTCTAGGCACAGATACGCAGTATTTT. Its protein product is CAAQGDTSLGTDTQYF. The chain carries TRBV10-3 and TRBJ2-3, with 7 bases identical to TRBD1. V lost 11 bases, J lost 1 base, and 15 bases stayed unmatched. Germline CDR1 is ENHRY and CDR2 is SYGVKD. The CDR3 sequence is 16 residues long.

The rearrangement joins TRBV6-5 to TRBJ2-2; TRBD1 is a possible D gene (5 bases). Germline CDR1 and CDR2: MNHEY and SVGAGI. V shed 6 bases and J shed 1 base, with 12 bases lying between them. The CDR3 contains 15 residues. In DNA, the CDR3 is TGTGCCAGCAGATTAAGGACAATGAACACCGGGGAGCTGTTTTTT. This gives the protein CASRLRTMNTGELFF.

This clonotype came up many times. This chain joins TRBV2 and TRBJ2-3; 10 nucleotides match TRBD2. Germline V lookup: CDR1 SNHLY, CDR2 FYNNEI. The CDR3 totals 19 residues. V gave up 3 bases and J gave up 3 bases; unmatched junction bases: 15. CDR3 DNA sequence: TGTGCCAGCAGTGACCGGAGCGGGAGGGCAAAAAGGATGACAGATACGCAGTATTTT. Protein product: CASSDRSGRAKRMTDTQYF.

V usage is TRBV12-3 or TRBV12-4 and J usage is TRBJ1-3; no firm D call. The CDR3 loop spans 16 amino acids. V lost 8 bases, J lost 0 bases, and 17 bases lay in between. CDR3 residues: CASVAPTSYSGNTIYF. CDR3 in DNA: TGTGCCAGCGTCGCCCCGACAAGTTACTCTGGAAACACCATATATTTT.

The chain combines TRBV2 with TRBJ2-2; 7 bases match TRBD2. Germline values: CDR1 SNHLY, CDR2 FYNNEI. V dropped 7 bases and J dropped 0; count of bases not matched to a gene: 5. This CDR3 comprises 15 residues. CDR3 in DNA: TGTGCCAGCACCCTGGGGGGGACGAACACCGGGGAGCTGTTTTTT. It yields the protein CASTLGGTNTGELFF.

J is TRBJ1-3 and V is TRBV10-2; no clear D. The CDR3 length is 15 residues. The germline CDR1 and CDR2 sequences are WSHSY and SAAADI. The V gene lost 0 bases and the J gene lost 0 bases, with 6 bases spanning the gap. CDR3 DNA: TGCGCCAGCAGTGAGTCTTGGTTCTCTGGAAACACCATATATTTT. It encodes CASSESWFSGNTIYF.

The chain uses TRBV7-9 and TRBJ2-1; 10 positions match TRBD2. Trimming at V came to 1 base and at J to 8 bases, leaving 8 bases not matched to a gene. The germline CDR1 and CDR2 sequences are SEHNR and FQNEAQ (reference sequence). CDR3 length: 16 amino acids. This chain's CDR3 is CASSLGQAGGPYEQFF. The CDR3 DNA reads TGTGCCAGCAGCTTAGGACAAGCGGGAGGGCCCTATGAGCAGTTCTTC.

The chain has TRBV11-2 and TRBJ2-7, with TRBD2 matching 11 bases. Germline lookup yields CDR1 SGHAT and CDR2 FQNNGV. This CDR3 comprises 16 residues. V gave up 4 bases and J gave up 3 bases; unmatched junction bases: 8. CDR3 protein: CASSSLAGGNIYEQYF. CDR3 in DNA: TGTGCCAGCAGCTCCTTAGCGGGGGGGAATATCTACGAGCAGTACTTC.

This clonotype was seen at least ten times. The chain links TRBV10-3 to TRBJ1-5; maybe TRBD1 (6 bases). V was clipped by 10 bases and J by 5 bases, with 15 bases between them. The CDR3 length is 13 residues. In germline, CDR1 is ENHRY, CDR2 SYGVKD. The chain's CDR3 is CASGGDIDQPQHF. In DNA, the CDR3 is TGTGCCAGCGGGGGGGACATTGATCAGCCCCAGCATTTT.